Shown below are 2 T cell receptor beta chains from a single sample sequenced in a study of brain T cells in children with intractable seizures. Generated by immunoSEQ multiplex PCR, the TCRdb table keeps only in-frame clones and is missing some. The data hold 300,000 to 400,000 clones, with roughly 92% observed a single time. As to time point: blood from clinic visit 5 months post-surgery; TSC patient then seizure free. The input for sequencing was peripheral blood, taken roughly 5 months after surgery. These receptors all stem from a boy younger than two with tuberous sclerosis and intractable seizures.

The chain joins TRBV30 to TRBJ1-1; TRBD1 matches 7 bases. Per the germline V gene, CDR1 is GTSNPN and CDR2 is SVGIG (reference sequence). The CDR3 runs 12 residues. The V gene end was trimmed by 3 bases and the J gene end by 6 bases; junction bases not matched to a gene: 4. The CDR3 is CAWSPGQPEAFF. The CDR3 DNA reads TGTGCCTGGAGCCCGGGACAGCCTGAAGCTTTCTTT.

CDR3 nucleotide sequence: TGTGCCATCAGTGAGAGGGACAGGGCAAGCTCCTACGAGCAGTACTTC. Protein product: CAISERDRASSYEQYF. This chain joins TRBV10-3 and TRBJ2-7, with 9 bases aligning to TRBD1. J was trimmed by 0 bases and V by 2 bases; bases with no gene match: 5. Germline loops: CDR1 ENHRY, CDR2 SYGVKD. This CDR3 region has 16 residues.